This paragraph reports one T cell receptor beta chain. Its antigen remains unidentified. Time point meaning: week 47, end of study. In every dose of vaccine, 300 ug of mutant IDH1 20-mer peptide was given alongside topical imiquimod. Patients were given eight vaccinations, scheduled in weeks 1, 3, 5, 7, 11, 15, 19 and 23. Method: immunoSEQ multiplex PCR; TCRdb's copy keeps in-frame clones and lacks some. Of 45,000 to 55,000 clones in the sample, roughly 84% were seen once. These data belong to a study of a mutant IDH1 vaccine in newly diagnosed glioma. Study context: Most patients had radiochemotherapy with temozolomide before enrollment; others had one alone.

The sequence came from a young woman with glioma. Some clones in this sample may be carry-over from other donors' samples. Specimen: PBMCs, collected from a glioma patient whose treatment included an IDH1 peptide vaccine.

Here the CDR3 reads CASRDTGISYEQYF. For the CDR3, the DNA is TGTGCCAGCCGCGATACCGGGATCTCCTACGAGCAGTACTTC. The rearrangement joins TRBV13 to TRBJ2-7; tentative D call: TRBD2 (5 bases). This CDR3 contains 14 residues. The V and J ends lost 8 bases and 0 bases respectively, with 14 bases between them. Germline V gene data show CDR1 as PRHDT and CDR2 as FYEKMQ (reference sequence).